A few counts support the clone carrying this T cell receptor (beta chain). The assay was immunoSEQ multiplex PCR, and TCRdb's table has in-frame clones only and misses some. The profile shows tens of thousands of clones, 88% of them singletons. CDR1 and CDR2 (germline): SEHNR, FQNEAQ (reference sequence). V dropped 3 bases and J dropped 1 base, with 9 bases sitting between them. The CDR3 is 14 amino acids. These data are taken from a study of T cell changes during pregnancy in multiple sclerosis. The receptor comes from a female donor with multiple sclerosis, enrolled in a pregnancy study. V usage is TRBV7-9 and J usage is TRBJ1-1; perhaps TRBD1 as D (6 bases). The source was peripheral blood, collected in the first trimester of pregnancy. CDR3 region: CASSFLTGNTEAFF. The CDR3 nucleotides are TGTGCCAGCAGCTTTTTGACAGGGAACACTGAAGCTTTCTTT.